This TCR beta chain was identified in a study of cytomegalovirus exposure and HLA in healthy donors. Primers: 60 Vbeta forward and 13 Jbeta reverse. Libraries were prepared by immunoSEQ multiplex PCR; TCRdb keeps only in-frame clonotypes and omits some of them. The sample gives under 300,000 clones, 75% to 90% of which show up once; almost 4% is in the top ten. The germline V gene has CDR1 SNHLY and CDR2 FYNNEI. V was pared by 6 bases and J by 1 base, with 24 bases between. The CDR3 covers 18 residues. V and J are TRBV2 and TRBJ2-5, with D perhaps matching TRBD2 (6 bases). What was sequenced was PBMCs. This TCR was recovered from a middle-aged man in good health and CMV-seropositive. The CDR3 reads CASRDPRTTGEFQETQYF. CDR3 nucleotides: TGTGCCAGCAGGGACCCACGTACGACGGGGGAGTTCCAAGAGACCCAGTACTTC. Supplemented by reference TRBV2 and TRBJ2-5, the full variable domain reads EPEVTQTPSHQVTQMGQEVILRCVPISNHLYFYWYRQILGQKVEFLVSFYNNEISEKSEIFDDQFSVERPDGSNFTLKIRSTKLEDSAMYFCASRDPRTTGEFQETQYFGPGTRLLVL.